The 18 T cell receptor beta chains given below trace back to one sample, sequenced in a study of response to subunit inactivated influenza vaccine. TCRdb reanalysed the RT-PCR reads using MiXCR and keeps one entry per CDR3 protein. Counted here are some 500,000 distinct CDR3 sequences, about 25% occurring once; the ten biggest clones make up about 1.9%. This specimen consisted of CD4+ T cells sorted from PBMCs, obtained less than 6 days after vaccination. The receptors here all came from a man aged 45 to 65 who received an inactivated influenza vaccine.

The chain's CDR3 is CASSSETGAAEQYF. Here the CDR3 DNA reads TGTGCCAGCAGCTCCGAGACAGGGGCCGCCGAGCAGTACTTC. The chain links TRBV7-8 to TRBJ2-7, with 8 bases aligning to TRBD1. The V segment lost 4 bases and the J segment 6 bases; nucleotides outside the gene matches: 8. The CDR3 has 14 residues. Germline V CDR1 and CDR2: SGHVS, FQNEAQ.

The chain has TRBV5-4 and TRBJ2-1, with D perhaps TRBD1 or TRBD2 (5 bases each). The CDR3 totals 17 residues. Trimming cost V 4 bases and J 6 bases, with 23 bases left between them. Germline V gives CDR1 SGHNT, CDR2 YYREEE (reference sequence). CDR3: CASSPRTGDGRSNEQFF. CDR3 in DNA: TGTGCCAGCAGCCCCAGGACCGGGGACGGGCGATCCAATGAGCAGTTCTTC.

The V call is TRBV30, the J call TRBJ2-1; 9 bases match TRBD1. CDR3 size: 14 residues. Germline CDR1 GTSNPN, CDR2 SVGIG (reference sequence). V lost 5 bases and J lost 5; bases outside the gene matches: 7. The CDR3 sequence is CAWHPGQGDNEQFF. The CDR3 region has the DNA TGTGCCTGGCACCCGGGACAGGGAGACAATGAGCAGTTCTTC.

This chain's CDR3 is CASSEAGRAGEQFF. DNA for the CDR3: TGTGCCAGCAGTGAGGCCGGGAGGGCAGGTGAGCAGTTCTTC. V usage is TRBV25-1 and J usage is TRBJ2-1, with 8 nucleotides matching TRBD2. V shed 3 bases and J 9 bases; nucleotides not matched to a gene: 7. Germline CDR1 and CDR2: MGHDK and SYGVNS. This CDR3 is built from 14 residues.

This clonotype was counted between two and nine times. The gene calls are TRBV10-2 and TRBJ2-7; D tentatively fits TRBD1 or TRBD2 (5 bases each). Germline CDR1 reads WSHSY; CDR2 reads SAAADI. Trimming left V 5 bases short and J 3 bases short, with 17 bases between. The CDR3 spans 15 residues. CDR3 in DNA: TGCGCCAGCAGTAAGGGACCCACTTCGTTCTACGAGCAGTACTTC. Translation: CASSKGPTSFYEQYF.

This chain links TRBV20-1 with TRBJ2-1; perhaps TRBD2 as D (5 bases). CDR3 length equals 12 residues. From germline, CDR1 is DFQATT and CDR2 SNEGSKA (reference sequence). V lost 0 bases and J 5 bases, leaving 5 bases between the germline ends. CDR3 coding DNA: TGCAGTGCTAGAGAACTAGACAATGAGCAGTTCTTC. This translates into CSARELDNEQFF.

The chain links TRBV28 to TRBJ2-7; 12 bases agree with TRBD1. The ends lost 8 bases at V and 3 bases at J; junction bases unmatched: 11. Germline V gene lookup returns CDR1 MDHEN and CDR2 SYDVKM. The CDR3 consists of 16 residues. CDR3 sequence reads: CASPPGQGAVRYEQYF. DNA of the CDR3: TGTGCCAGCCCCCCGGGACAGGGGGCGGTTCGCTACGAGCAGTACTTC.

The rearrangement links TRBV6-5 to TRBJ1-2, with 7 nucleotides matching TRBD1. The germline gives CDR1 MNHEY, CDR2 SVGAGI. With V trimmed by 6 bases and J by 5 bases, 6 bases remained unmatched. The CDR3 loop spans 13 amino acids. The chain's CDR3 is CASSYGTVYGYTF. CDR3 DNA sequence: TGTGCCAGCAGCTATGGGACAGTTTATGGCTACACCTTC.

The genes are TRBV12-3 or TRBV12-4 and TRBJ2-7; 8 positions match TRBD1. The length of the CDR3 is 15 residues. J gave up 1 base and V 3 bases, and 5 bases lay outside the gene matches. The CDR3 nucleotides are TGTGCCAGCAGTTTCGACAGGGGTGGGTCCTACGAGCAGTACTTC. This translates into CASSFDRGGSYEQYF.

The chain has TRBV4-3 and TRBJ2-3; 8 positions agree with TRBD2. The V gene end was trimmed by 0 bases and the J gene end by 1 base; junction bases not matched to a gene: 6. The CDR3 extends over 17 amino acids. Germline values: CDR1 LGHNA, CDR2 YSLEER. DNA for the CDR3: TGCGCCAGCAGCCAAGAAGCACTAGCGGCGCGCACAGATACGCAGTATTTT. Translation: CASSQEALAARTDTQYF.

This clonotype turned up a few times. The rearrangement uses TRBV4-2 and TRBJ2-1; D is unresolved. CDR3 length equals 18 residues. Germline V gene sequence: CDR1 LGHNA, CDR2 YNFKEQ. V was shortened by 0 bases and J by 4 bases, with 19 bases between the two germline ends. This CDR3 reads CASSQDRARTLLYNEQFF. The CDR3 DNA follows: TGTGCCAGCAGCCAAGATCGCGCCAGAACCCTCCTATACAATGAGCAGTTCTTC.

The chain uses TRBV10-3 and TRBJ2-1; a possible D gene is TRBD2 (6 bases). Germline V lookup: CDR1 ENHRY, CDR2 SYGVKD. V shed 5 bases and J shed 9 bases, with 11 bases lying between them. The CDR3 runs 12 residues. The CDR3 DNA reads as TGTGCCATCAGTTGGGACTCTTTTGAGCAGTTCTTC. Its protein is CAISWDSFEQFF.

The chain uses TRBV2 and TRBJ2-3; TRBD1 aligns across 11 bases. V trimming: 8 bases; J trimming: 3 bases; junction bases outside the gene matches: 4. Germline V CDR1 and CDR2: SNHLY, FYNNEI. The CDR3 length is 14 residues. The DNA of the CDR3 is TGTGCCAGCGTGGACAGGGGGCCAACAGATACGCAGTATTTT. It translates to CASVDRGPTDTQYF.

A few counts support this clonotype. The chain links TRBV3-1 to TRBJ1-2, with 8 bases identical to TRBD1. This CDR3 has 14 residues. With 2 bases clipped from V and 12 bases from J, the junction kept 11 bases outside the gene matches. Germline lookup yields CDR1 LGHDT and CDR2 YNNKEL (reference sequence). This CDR3 is CASSQTGTGSSHTF. The CDR3 DNA follows: TGTGCCAGCAGCCAAACCGGGACAGGATCGTCCCACACCTTC.

This clonotype occurred a few times. The chain joins TRBV5-1 to TRBJ2-7; TRBD2 agrees at 7 bases. The V gene end was trimmed by 0 bases and the J gene end by 3 bases; junction bases not matched to a gene: 6. The CDR3 loop spans 15 amino acids. Looked up from germline, CDR1 is SGHRS and CDR2 is YFSETQ. The CDR3 region has the DNA TGCGCCAGCAGCTTGGGCGGTTCGGGGGGCTACGAGCAGTACTTC. Translated: CASSLGGSGGYEQYF. The whole variable domain, filled in from reference TRBV5-1 and TRBJ2-7, reads KAGVTQTPRYLIKTRGQQVTLSCSPISGHRSVSWYQQTPGQGLQFLFEYFSETQRNKGNFPGRFSGRQFSNSRSEMNVSTLELGDSALYLCASSLGGSGGYEQYFGPGTRLTVT.

DNA for the CDR3: TGTGCCATCAGTGAGGCACTTTCGATACCCTACAATGAGCAGTTCTTC. Protein product: CAISEALSIPYNEQFF. The chain employs TRBV10-3 and TRBJ2-1; D is uncertain. The CDR3 has 16 amino acids. The germline V and J ends were trimmed by 2 bases and 2 bases, with 13 bases remaining between them. Germline CDR1 ENHRY, CDR2 SYGVKD.

This sequence joins TRBV10-3 and TRBJ2-1, with TRBD1 matching over 8 bases. The CDR3 is 16 amino acids. The ends lost 3 bases at V and 6 bases at J; junction bases unmatched: 10. From germline, CDR1 is ENHRY and CDR2 SYGVKD. Written as DNA, the CDR3 is TGTGCCATCAGTGACTTGACAGGGGTTGGGTCCAATGAGCAGTTCTTC. Its protein is CAISDLTGVGSNEQFF.

This clonotype was counted between two and nine times. The V and J genes are TRBV12-3 or TRBV12-4 and TRBJ2-3; 8 positions match TRBD2. J was trimmed by 0 bases and V by 2 bases; bases with no gene match: 7. There are 17 residues in the CDR3. CDR3 sequence: CASSLSGGRSSTDTQYF. The DNA for the CDR3 is TGTGCCAGCAGTTTATCGGGGGGGAGGTCCAGCACAGATACGCAGTATTTT.